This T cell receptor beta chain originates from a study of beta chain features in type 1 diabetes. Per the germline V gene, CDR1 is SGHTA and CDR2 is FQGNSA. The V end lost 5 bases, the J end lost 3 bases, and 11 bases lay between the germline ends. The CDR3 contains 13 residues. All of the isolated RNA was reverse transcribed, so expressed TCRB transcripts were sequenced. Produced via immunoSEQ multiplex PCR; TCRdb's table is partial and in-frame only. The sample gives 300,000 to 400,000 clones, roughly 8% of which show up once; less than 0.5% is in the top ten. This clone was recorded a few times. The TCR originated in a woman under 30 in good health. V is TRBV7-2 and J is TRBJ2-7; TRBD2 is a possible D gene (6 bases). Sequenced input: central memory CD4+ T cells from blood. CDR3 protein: CASSRDWSYEQYF. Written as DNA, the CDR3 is TGTGCCAGCAGCAGGGACTGGAGCTACGAGCAGTACTTC.